The 8 T cell receptor beta chains listed next were all sequenced from one sample in a study of CD8+ T cells in alopecia areata. Sequencing relied on a cDNA template that was reverse transcribed from extracted RNA. Profiling relied on immunoSEQ multiplex PCR, and the TCRdb table lists in-frame clones only, not all of them. Of some 170,000 clones listed, roughly 60% are singletons. Here the sequenced sample was CD4+ T cells sorted from blood, taken at week 0. Receptors were obtained from a human donor with alopecia areata.

The chain uses TRBV18 and TRBJ2-7; perhaps TRBD2 as D (6 bases). Germline V CDR1 and CDR2: KGHSH, LQKENI. This CDR3 has 14 amino acids. The ends were cut back, 3 bases at V and 3 bases at J, with 12 bases in the middle. The CDR3 DNA is TGTGCCAGCTCACCGACGAGCGGGTACTACGAGCAGTACTTC. Encoded protein: CASSPTSGYYEQYF.

This clone was found once. This sequence joins TRBV25-1 and TRBJ1-2; D may be TRBD1 (6 bases). CDR1 and CDR2 (germline): MGHDK, SYGVNS. Trimming removed 2 bases at V and 10 bases at J, with 8 bases between. The CDR3 loop spans 11 amino acids. CDR3 protein: CASSEGQSYTF. CDR3 DNA: TGTGCCAGCAGTGAAGGACAGTCCTACACCTTC.

V and J are TRBV12-5 and TRBJ1-2; D is uncertain. This CDR3 contains 13 residues. V lost 7 bases and J lost 7, with 16 bases in between. The germline gives CDR1 LGHNT, CDR2 FRNRAP. CDR3 loop: CASADPDRVGYTF. The CDR3 DNA sequence: TGTGCTAGTGCCGATCCGGATCGAGTTGGCTACACCTTC.

The genes are TRBV2 and TRBJ2-3, with D possibly called TRBD1 or TRBD2 (5 bases each). This CDR3 comprises 13 residues. Per germline, CDR1 SNHLY and CDR2 FYNNEI. The V end was cut by 6 bases, the J end by 0 bases, with 7 bases between. CDR3 amino acids: CASSRDSTDTQYF. In DNA form, the CDR3 reads TGTGCCAGCAGCCGGGACAGCACAGATACGCAGTATTTT.

This chain links TRBV29-1 with TRBJ1-1; 8 bases are shared with TRBD1. This CDR3 region has 14 residues. Germline CDR1 and CDR2: SQVTM and ANQGSEA. The V and J ends lost 4 bases and 1 base, in that order; junction bases with no gene match: 5. The DNA of the CDR3 is TGCAGCGTTGTGCAGGGGGCGCAGAACACTGAAGCTTTCTTT. It specifies CSVVQGAQNTEAFF.

The V and J genes are TRBV5-4 and TRBJ2-1; 7 bases match TRBD2. The CDR3 is 13 residues long. J lost 5 bases, V lost 1 base, and 0 bases had no gene match. Germline V lookup: CDR1 SGHNT, CDR2 YYREEE (reference sequence). Here the CDR3 reads CASSLTSDNEQFF. CDR3 in DNA: TGTGCCAGCAGCTTGACTAGCGACAATGAGCAGTTCTTC.

The gene calls are TRBV29-1 and TRBJ2-2; unclear D gene. Germline assignment: CDR1 SQVTM and CDR2 ANQGSEA. Trimming pared 4 bases from V and 9 bases from J, leaving 12 bases between. The CDR3 is made up of 12 amino acids. Written as DNA, the CDR3 is TGCAGCGTTGGACTGCCCGGGCGGGAGCTGTTTTTT. It encodes CSVGLPGRELFF.

This clone was detected only once. The chain employs TRBV29-1 and TRBJ2-3; the match to TRBD1 covers 7 bases. There are 12 residues in the CDR3. Germline-derived CDR1 and CDR2 are SQVTM and ANQGSEA. Losses at the gene ends were 6 bases for V and 2 bases for J; bases not matched to a gene: 2. CDR3 sequence reads: CSVGQITDTQYF. CDR3 nucleotides: TGCAGCGTGGGACAGATCACAGATACGCAGTATTTT.